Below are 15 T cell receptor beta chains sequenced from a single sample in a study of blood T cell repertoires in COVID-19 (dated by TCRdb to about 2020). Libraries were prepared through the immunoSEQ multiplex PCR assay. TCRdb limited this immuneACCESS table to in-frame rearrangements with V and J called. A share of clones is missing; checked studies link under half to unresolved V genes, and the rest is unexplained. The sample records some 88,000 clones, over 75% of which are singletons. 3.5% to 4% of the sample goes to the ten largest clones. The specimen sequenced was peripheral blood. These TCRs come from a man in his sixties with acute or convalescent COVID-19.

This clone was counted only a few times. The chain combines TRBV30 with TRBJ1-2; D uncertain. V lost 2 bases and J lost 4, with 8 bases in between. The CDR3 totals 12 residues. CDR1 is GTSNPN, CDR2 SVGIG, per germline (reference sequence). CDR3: CAWSPNSYGYTF. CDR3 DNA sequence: TGTGCCTGGAGTCCGAACAGCTATGGCTACACCTTC.

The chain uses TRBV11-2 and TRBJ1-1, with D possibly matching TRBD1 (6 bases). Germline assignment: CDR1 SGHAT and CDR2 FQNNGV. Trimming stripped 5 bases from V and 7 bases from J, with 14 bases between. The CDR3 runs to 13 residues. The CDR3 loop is CASSLGGGLEAFF. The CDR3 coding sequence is TGTGCCAGCAGCCTCGGGGGGGGGCTTGAAGCTTTCTTT.

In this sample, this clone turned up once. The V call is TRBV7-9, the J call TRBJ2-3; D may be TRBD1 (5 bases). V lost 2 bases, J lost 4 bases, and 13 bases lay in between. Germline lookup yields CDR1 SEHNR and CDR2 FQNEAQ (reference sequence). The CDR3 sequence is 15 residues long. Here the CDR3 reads CASSLSLGVADTQYF. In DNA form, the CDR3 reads TGTGCCAGCAGCTTATCGCTAGGGGTGGCAGATACGCAGTATTTT.

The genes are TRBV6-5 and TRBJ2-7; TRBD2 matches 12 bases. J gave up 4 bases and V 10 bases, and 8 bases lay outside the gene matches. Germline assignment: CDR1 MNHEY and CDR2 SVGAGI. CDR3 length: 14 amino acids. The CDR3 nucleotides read TGTGCCACTACGACTAGCGGGAGACCGTACGAGCAGTACTTC. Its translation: CATTTSGRPYEQYF.

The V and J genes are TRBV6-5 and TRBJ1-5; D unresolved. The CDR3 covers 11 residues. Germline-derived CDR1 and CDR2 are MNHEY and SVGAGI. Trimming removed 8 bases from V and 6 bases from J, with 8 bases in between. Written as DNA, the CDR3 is TGTGCCAGCGGAGCGGGTCAGCCCCAGCATTTT. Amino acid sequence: CASGAGQPQHF.

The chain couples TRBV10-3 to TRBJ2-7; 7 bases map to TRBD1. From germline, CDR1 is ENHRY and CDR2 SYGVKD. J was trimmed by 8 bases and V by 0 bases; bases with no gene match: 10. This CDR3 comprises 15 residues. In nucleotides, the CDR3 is TGTGCCATCAGTGAGTCGAAGGGGGCGAATTCGAAGCAGTACTTC. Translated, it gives CAISESKGANSKQYF.

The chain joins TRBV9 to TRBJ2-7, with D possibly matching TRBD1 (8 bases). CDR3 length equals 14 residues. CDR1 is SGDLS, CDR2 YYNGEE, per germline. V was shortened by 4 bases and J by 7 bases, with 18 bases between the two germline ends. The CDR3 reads CASSPDRAREEQYF. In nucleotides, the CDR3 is TGTGCCAGCAGCCCGGACAGGGCGCGGGAGGAGCAGTACTTC.

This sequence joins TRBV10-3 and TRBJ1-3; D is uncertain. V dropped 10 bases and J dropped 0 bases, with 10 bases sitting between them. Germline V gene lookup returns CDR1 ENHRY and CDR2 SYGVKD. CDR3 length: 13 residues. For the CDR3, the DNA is TGTGCCACCGAAAGCCTCTCTGGAAACACCATATATTTT. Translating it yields CATESLSGNTIYF.

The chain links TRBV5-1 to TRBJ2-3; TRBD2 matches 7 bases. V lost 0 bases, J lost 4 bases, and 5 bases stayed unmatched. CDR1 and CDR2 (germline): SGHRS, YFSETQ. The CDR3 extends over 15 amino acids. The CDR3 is CASSLASGIPDTQYF. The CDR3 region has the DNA TGCGCCAGCAGCTTGGCTAGCGGTATTCCAGATACGCAGTATTTT.

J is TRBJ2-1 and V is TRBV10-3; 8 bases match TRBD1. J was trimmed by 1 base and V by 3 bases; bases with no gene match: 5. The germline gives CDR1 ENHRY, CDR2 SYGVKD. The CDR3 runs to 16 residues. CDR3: CAISDTGGRSYNEQFF. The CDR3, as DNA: TGTGCCATCAGTGATACAGGGGGTCGGTCCTACAATGAGCAGTTCTTC.

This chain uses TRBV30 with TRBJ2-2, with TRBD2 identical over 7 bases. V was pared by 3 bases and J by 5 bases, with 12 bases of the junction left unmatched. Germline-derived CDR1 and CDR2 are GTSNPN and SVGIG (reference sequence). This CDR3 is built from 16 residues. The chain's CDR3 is CAWRSRGSPRTGELFF. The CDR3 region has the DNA TGTGCCTGGAGGTCCCGCGGGAGTCCAAGGACCGGGGAGCTGTTTTTT. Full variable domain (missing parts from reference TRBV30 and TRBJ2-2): SQTIHQWPATLVQPVGSPLSLECTVEGTSNPNLYWYRQAAGRGLQLLFYSVGIGQISSEVPQNLSASRPQDRQFILSSKKLLLSDSGFYLCAWRSRGSPRTGELFFGEGSRLTVL.

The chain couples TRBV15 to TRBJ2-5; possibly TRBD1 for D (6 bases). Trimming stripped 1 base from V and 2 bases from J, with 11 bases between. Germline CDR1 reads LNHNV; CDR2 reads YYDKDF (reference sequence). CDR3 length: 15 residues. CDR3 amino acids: CATSRGQGIQETQYF. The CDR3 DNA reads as TGTGCCACCAGCAGAGGGCAGGGGATACAAGAGACCCAGTACTTC.

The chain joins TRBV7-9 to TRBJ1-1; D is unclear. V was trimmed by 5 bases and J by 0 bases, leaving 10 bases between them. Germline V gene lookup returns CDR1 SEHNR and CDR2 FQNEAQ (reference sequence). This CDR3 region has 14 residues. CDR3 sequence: CASSTTEVNTEAFF. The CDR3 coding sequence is TGTGCCAGCAGCACAACCGAGGTGAACACTGAAGCTTTCTTT.

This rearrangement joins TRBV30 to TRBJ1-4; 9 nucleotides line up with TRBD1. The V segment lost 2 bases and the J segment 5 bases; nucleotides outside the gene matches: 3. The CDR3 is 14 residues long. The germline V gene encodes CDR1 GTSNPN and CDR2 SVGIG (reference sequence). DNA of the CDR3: TGTGCCTGGAGTATAGGGACAGGGAATGAAAAACTGTTTTTT. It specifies CAWSIGTGNEKLFF.

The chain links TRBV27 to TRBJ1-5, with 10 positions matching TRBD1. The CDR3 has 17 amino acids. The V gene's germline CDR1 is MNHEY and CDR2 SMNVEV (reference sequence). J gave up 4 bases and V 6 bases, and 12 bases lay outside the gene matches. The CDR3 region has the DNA TGTGCCAGCAGAACGTACACCGGGACAGGGGATAATCAGCCCCAGCATTTT. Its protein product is CASRTYTGTGDNQPQHF.